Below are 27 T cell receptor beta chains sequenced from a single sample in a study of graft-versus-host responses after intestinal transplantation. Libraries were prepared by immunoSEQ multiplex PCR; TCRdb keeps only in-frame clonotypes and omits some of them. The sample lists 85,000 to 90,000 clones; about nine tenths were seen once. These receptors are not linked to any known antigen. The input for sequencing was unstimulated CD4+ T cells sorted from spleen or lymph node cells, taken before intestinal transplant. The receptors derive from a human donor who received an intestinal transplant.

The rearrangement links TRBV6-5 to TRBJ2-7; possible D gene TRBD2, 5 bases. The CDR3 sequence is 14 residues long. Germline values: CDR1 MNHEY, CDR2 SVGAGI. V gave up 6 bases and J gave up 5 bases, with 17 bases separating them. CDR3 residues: CASSRYIGSDEQYF. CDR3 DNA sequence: TGTGCCAGCAGCCGTTACATAGGGAGCGACGAGCAGTACTTC.

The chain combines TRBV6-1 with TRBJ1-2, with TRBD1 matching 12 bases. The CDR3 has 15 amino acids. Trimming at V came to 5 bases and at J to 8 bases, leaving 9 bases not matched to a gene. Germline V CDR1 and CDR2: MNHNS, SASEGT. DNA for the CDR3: TGTGCCAGCAGTTCCCTGGGACAGGGGGCGGGCGGCTACACCTTC. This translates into CASSSLGQGAGGYTF.

The CDR3 DNA sequence: TGTGCCAGTCTGCCGGGACAGGGCTCCTACGAGCAGTACTTC. Translated, it gives CASLPGQGSYEQYF. The genes are TRBV2 and TRBJ2-7, with 9 bases that match TRBD1. This CDR3 spans 14 amino acids. Looked up from germline, CDR1 is SNHLY and CDR2 is FYNNEI. The V segment lost 9 bases and the J segment 0 bases; nucleotides outside the gene matches: 6.

CDR3 residues: CASSYSGQATGNTIYF. The CDR3 DNA sequence: TGTGCCAGCAGTTACTCGGGACAGGCGACTGGAAACACCATATATTTT. V usage is TRBV6-5 and J usage is TRBJ1-3; 8 bases fit TRBD1. The CDR3 has 16 amino acids. With V trimmed by 0 bases and J by 2 bases, 3 bases remained unmatched. Germline assignment: CDR1 MNHEY and CDR2 SVGAGI.

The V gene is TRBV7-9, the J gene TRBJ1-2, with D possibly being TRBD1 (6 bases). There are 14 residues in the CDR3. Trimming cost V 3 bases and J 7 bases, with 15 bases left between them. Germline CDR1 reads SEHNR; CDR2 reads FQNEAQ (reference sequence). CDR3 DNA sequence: TGTGCCAGCAGCTTGCCCTCAGGCAGGGGTGGCTACACCTTC. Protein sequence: CASSLPSGRGGYTF.

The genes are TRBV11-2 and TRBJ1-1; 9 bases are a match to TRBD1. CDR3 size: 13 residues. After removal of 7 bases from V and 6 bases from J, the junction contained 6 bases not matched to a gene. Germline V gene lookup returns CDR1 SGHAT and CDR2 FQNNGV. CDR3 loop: CASTGTGMSEAFF. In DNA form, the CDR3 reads TGTGCCAGCACCGGGACAGGGATGTCTGAAGCTTTCTTT.

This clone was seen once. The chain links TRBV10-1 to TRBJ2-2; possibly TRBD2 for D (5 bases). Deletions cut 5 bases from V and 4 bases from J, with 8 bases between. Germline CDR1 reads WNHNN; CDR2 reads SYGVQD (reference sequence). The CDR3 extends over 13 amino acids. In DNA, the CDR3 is TGCGCCAGCAGTTTTAGCGCCACCGGGGAGCTGTTTTTT. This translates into CASSFSATGELFF.

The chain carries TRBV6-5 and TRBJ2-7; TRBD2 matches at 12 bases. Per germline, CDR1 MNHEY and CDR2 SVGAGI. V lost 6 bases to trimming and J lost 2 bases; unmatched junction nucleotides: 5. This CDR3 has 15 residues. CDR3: CASSPTSGGTYEQYF. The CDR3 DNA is TGTGCCAGCAGCCCGACTAGCGGGGGTACCTACGAGCAGTACTTC.

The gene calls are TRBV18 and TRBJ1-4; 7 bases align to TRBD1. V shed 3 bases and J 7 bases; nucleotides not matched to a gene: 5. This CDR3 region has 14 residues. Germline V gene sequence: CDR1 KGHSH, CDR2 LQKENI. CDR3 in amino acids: CASSPGTEIEKLFF. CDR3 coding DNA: TGTGCCAGCTCACCCGGGACAGAAATTGAAAAACTGTTTTTT. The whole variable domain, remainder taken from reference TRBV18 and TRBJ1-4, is NAGVMQNPRHLVRRRGQEARLRCSPMKGHSHVYWYRQLPEEGLKFMVYLQKENIIDESGMPKERFSAEFPKEGPSILRIQQVVRGDSAAYFCASSPGTEIEKLFFGSGTQLSVL.

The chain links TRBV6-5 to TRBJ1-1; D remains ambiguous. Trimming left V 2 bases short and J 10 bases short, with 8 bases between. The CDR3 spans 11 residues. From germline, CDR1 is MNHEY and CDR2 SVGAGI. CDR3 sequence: CASSYNGGAFF. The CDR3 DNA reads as TGTGCCAGCAGTTACAATGGAGGAGCTTTCTTT.

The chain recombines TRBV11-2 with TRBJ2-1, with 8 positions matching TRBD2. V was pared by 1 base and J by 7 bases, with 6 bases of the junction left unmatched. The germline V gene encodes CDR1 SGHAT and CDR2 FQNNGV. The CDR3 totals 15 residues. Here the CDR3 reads CASSLAGGLLNEQFF. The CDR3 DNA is TGTGCCAGCAGCTTAGCGGGGGGGCTCCTGAATGAGCAGTTCTTC.

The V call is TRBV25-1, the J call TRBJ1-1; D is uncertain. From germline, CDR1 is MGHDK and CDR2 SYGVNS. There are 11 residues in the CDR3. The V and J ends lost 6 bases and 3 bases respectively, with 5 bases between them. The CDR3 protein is CASRQYTEAFF. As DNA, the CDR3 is TGTGCCAGCAGACAGTACACTGAAGCTTTCTTT.

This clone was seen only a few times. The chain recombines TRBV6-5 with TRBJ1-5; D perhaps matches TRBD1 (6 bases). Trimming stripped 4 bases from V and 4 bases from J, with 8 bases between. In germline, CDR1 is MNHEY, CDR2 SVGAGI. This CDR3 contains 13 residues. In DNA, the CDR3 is TGTGCCAGCAGTTTCACAGGGAATCAGCCCCAGCATTTT. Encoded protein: CASSFTGNQPQHF.

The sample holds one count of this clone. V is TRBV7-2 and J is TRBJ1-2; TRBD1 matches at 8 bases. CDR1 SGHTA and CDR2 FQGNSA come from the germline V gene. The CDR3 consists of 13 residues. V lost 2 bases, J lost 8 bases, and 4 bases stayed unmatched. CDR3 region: CASSLQGAKGYTF. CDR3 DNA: TGTGCCAGCAGCTTACAGGGGGCGAAAGGCTACACCTTC.

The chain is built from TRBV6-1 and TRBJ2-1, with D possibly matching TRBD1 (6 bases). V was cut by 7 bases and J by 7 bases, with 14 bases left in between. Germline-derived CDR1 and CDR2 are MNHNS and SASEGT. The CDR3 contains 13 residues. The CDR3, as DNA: TGTGCCAGCAAGTTTGGGGGCGGGAATGAGCAGTTCTTC. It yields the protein CASKFGGGNEQFF.

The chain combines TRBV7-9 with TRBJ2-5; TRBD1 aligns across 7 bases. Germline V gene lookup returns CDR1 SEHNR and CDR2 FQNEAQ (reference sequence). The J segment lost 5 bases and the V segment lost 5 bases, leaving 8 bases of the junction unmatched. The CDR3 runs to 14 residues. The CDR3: CASSEGQPRETQYF. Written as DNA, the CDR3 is TGTGCCAGCAGCGAGGGACAGCCCCGGGAGACCCAGTACTTC.

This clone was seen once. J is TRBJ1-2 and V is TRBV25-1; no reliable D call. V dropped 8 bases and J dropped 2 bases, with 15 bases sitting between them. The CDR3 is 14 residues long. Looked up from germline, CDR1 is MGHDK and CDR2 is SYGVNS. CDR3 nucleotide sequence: TGTGCCAGCTCCGGTCGGGAGACGAACTATGGCTACACCTTC. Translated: CASSGRETNYGYTF.

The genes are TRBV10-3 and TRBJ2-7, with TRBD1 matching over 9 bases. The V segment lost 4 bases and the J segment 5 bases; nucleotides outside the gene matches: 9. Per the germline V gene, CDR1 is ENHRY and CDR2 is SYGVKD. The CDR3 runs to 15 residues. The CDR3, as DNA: TGTGCCATCAGTGGACCCGGGACAGGGCTTGACGAGCAGTACTTC. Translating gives CAISGPGTGLDEQYF.

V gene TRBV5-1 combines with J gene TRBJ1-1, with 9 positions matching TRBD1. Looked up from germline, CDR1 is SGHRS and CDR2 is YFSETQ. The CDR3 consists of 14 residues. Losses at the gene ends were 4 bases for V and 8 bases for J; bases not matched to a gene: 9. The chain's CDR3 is CASSPWTGAPEAFF. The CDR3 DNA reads TGCGCCAGCAGCCCATGGACAGGGGCTCCAGAAGCTTTCTTT.

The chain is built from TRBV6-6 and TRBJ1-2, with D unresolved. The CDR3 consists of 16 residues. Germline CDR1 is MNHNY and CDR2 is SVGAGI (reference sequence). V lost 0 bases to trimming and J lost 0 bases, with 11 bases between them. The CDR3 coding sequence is TGTGCCAGCAGTTACTCGAGTGGGCGAGCTAACTATGGCTACACCTTC. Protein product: CASSYSSGRANYGYTF.

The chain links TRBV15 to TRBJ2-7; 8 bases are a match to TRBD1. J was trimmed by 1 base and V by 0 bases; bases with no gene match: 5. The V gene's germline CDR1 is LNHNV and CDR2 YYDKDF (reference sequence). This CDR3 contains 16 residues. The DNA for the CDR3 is TGTGCCACCAGCAGAGATTATGGACAGGGTTCCTACGAGCAGTACTTC. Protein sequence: CATSRDYGQGSYEQYF.

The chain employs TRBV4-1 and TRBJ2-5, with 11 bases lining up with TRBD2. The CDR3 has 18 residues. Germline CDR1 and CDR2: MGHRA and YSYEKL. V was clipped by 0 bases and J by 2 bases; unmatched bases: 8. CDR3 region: CASSQDGSSGGGQETQYF. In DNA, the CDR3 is TGCGCCAGCAGCCAAGATGGGAGTAGCGGGGGGGGTCAAGAGACCCAGTACTTC.

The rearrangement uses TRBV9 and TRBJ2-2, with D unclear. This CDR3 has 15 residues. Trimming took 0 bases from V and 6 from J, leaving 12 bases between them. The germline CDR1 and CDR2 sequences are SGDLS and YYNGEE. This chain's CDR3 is CASSVGASSPGELFF. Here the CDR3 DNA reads TGTGCCAGCAGCGTAGGGGCCTCCTCTCCCGGGGAGCTGTTTTTT.

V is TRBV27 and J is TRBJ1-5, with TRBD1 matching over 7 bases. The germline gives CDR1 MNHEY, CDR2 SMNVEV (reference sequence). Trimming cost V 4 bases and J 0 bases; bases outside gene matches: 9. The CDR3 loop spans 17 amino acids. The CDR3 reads CASSSRGTAYSNQPQHF. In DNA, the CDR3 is TGTGCCAGCAGTTCCCGCGGGACAGCTTATAGCAATCAGCCCCAGCATTTT.

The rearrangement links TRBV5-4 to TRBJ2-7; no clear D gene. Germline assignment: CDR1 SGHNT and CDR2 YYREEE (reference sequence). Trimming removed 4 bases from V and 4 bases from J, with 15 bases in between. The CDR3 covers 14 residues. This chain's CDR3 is CASSLTLDGYEQYF. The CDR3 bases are TGTGCCAGCAGCCTGACTTTGGATGGGTACGAGCAGTACTTC.

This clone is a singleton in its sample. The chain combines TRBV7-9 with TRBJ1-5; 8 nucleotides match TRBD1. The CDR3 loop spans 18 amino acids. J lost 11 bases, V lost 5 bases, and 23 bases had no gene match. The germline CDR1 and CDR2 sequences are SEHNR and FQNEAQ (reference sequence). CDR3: CASSPSDGTGGAGGTQHF. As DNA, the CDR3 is TGTGCCAGCAGCCCGAGCGACGGGACAGGCGGCGCGGGAGGGACCCAGCATTTT.

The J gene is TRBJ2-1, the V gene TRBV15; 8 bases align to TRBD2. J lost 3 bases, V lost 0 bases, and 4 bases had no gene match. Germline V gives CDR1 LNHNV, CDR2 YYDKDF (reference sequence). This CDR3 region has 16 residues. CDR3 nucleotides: TGTGCCACCAGCAGAGATCCCGGGGGGGTCTACAATGAGCAGTTCTTC. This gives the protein CATSRDPGGVYNEQFF. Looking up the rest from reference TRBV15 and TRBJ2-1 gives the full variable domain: DAMVIQNPRYQVTQFGKPVTLSCSQTLNHNVMYWYQQKSSQAPKLLFHYYDKDFNNEADTPDNFQSRRPNTSFCFLDIRSPGLGDTAMYLCATSRDPGGVYNEQFFGPGTRLTVL.